The 7 T cell receptor beta chains given below trace back to one sample, sequenced in a study of radiotherapy plus CTLA-4 blockade in lung cancer. Sequenced by immunoSEQ multiplex PCR; TCRdb stores in-frame clones only, minus some. The table lists around 130,000 clones, 70% to 90% of them singletons. The material sequenced was peripheral blood, taken from a patient treated with radiotherapy plus ipilimumab. Every receptor here comes from a human donor with non-small cell lung cancer that progressed on radiotherapy plus ipilimumab.

CDR3 protein: CASSRQETQYF. The DNA of the CDR3 is TGTGCCAGCAGTCGACAAGAGACCCAGTACTTC. The rearrangement uses TRBV25-1 and TRBJ2-5; the D is unclear. Per the germline V gene, CDR1 is MGHDK and CDR2 is SYGVNS. V was pared by 5 bases and J by 2 bases, with 3 bases between. The CDR3 consists of 11 residues.

V and J are TRBV7-9 and TRBJ1-2; D remains ambiguous. Germline CDR1 reads SEHNR; CDR2 reads FQNEAQ (reference sequence). V dropped 4 bases and J dropped 1 base, with 7 bases sitting between them. The CDR3 extends over 13 amino acids. The CDR3, as DNA: TGTGCCAGCAGCTCAATGCTTAACTATGGCTACACCTTC. Translation: CASSSMLNYGYTF.

V usage is TRBV19 and J usage is TRBJ2-7; 9 bases match TRBD1. The CDR3 covers 15 residues. The V gene end was trimmed by 5 bases and the J gene end by 3 bases; junction bases not matched to a gene: 8. The germline CDR1 and CDR2 sequences are LNHDA and SQIVND (reference sequence). The CDR3 bases are TGTGCCAGTAGTCCCACCGGACAGGGGTTCTACGAGCAGTACTTC. This codes for CASSPTGQGFYEQYF.

The chain is built from TRBV27 and TRBJ2-1; maybe TRBD2 (6 bases). Deletions cut 8 bases from V and 15 bases from J, with 26 bases between. The CDR3 covers 14 residues. The germline gives CDR1 MNHEY, CDR2 SMNVEV (reference sequence). This CDR3 is CASGPPGLRVKWFF. CDR3 nucleotide sequence: TGTGCCAGCGGACCGCCGGGACTCCGGGTAAAATGGTTCTTC.

This chain links TRBV19 with TRBJ2-3; D is unresolved. Deletions cut 4 bases from V and 1 base from J, with 15 bases between. The CDR3 runs to 16 residues. Per germline, CDR1 LNHDA and CDR2 SQIVND (reference sequence). The CDR3 loop reads CASSTTKGYRTDTQYF. The CDR3 DNA sequence: TGTGCCAGTAGTACTACAAAGGGATACCGCACAGATACGCAGTATTTT.

V is TRBV5-1 and J is TRBJ2-2; D is unresolved. CDR3 length: 15 amino acids. Germline V gene sequence: CDR1 SGHRS, CDR2 YFSETQ. V lost 3 bases to trimming and J lost 1 base, with 10 bases between them. This CDR3 reads CASSSRVGNTGELFF. The CDR3 DNA is TGCGCCAGCAGCTCCCGGGTTGGGAACACCGGGGAGCTGTTTTTT.

The V and J genes are TRBV5-6 and TRBJ1-3, with D unclear. There are 11 residues in the CDR3. V was cut by 0 bases and J by 9 bases, with 4 bases left in between. CDR1 and CDR2 from the germline V gene are SGHDT and YYEEEE. The CDR3 nucleotides read TGTGCCAGCAGCTTGGGCCTCACCATATATTTT. Translating gives CASSLGLTIYF.